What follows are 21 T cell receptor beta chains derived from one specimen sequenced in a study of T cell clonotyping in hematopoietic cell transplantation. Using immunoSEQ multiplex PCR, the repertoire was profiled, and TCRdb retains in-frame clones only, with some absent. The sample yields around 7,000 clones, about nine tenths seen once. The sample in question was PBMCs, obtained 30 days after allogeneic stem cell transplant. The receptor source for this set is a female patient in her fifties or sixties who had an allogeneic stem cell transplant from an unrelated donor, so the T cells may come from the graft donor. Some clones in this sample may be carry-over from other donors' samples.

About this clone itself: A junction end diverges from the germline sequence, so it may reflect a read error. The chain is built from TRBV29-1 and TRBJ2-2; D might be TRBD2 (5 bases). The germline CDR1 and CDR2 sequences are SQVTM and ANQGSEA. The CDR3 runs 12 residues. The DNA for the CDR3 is TGTAGCGTTCCGATAGACACCGGGGAGCTGTTTTTT. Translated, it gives CSVPIDTGELFF.

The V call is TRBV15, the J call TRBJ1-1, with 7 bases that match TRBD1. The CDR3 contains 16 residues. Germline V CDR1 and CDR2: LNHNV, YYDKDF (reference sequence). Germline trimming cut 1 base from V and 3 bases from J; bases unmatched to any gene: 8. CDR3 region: CATSRGQQTGYTEAFF. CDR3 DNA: TGTGCCACCAGCAGAGGCCAACAGACAGGGTACACTGAAGCTTTCTTT.

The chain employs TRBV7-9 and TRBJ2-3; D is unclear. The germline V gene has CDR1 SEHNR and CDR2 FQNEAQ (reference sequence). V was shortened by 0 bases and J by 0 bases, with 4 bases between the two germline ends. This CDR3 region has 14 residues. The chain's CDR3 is CASSLAISTDTQYF. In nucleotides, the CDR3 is TGTGCCAGCAGCTTAGCCATAAGCACAGATACGCAGTATTTT.

The CDR3 loop is CASSLSWGQVAKYNEQFF. The CDR3 coding sequence is TGTGCCAGCAGTTTATCGTGGGGACAGGTGGCGAAGTACAATGAGCAGTTCTTC. The chain links TRBV27 to TRBJ2-1, with 8 bases that match TRBD1. J lost 4 bases, V lost 0 bases, and 11 bases had no gene match. Germline lookup yields CDR1 MNHEY and CDR2 SMNVEV (reference sequence). CDR3 length: 18 residues.

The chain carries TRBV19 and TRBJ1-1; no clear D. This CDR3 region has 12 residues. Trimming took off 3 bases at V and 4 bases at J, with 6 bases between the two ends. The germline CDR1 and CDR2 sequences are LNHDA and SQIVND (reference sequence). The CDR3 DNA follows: TGTGCCAGTAGTATCTCCGTCACTGAAGCTTTCTTT. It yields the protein CASSISVTEAFF.

DNA for the CDR3: TGTGCCACCAGCAGAGGGGGTTGGGAGACCCAGTACTTC. It codes for CATSRGGWETQYF. The chain employs TRBV15 and TRBJ2-5; no definite D call. Germline V lookup: CDR1 LNHNV, CDR2 YYDKDF (reference sequence). CDR3 length: 13 residues. V gave up 1 base and J gave up 5 bases, with 8 bases separating them.

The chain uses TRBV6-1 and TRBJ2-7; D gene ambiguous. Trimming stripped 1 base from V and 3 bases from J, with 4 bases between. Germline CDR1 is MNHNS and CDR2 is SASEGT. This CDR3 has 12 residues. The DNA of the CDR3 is TGTGCCAGCAGTGAAGTGAGCTACGAGCAGTACTTC. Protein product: CASSEVSYEQYF.

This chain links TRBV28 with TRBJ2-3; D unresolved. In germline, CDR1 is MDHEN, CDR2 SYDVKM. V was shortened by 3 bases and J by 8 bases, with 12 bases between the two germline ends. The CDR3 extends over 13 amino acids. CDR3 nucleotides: TGTGCCAGCAGTTTCAGTGGACGCGGTACGCAGTATTTT. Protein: CASSFSGRGTQYF.

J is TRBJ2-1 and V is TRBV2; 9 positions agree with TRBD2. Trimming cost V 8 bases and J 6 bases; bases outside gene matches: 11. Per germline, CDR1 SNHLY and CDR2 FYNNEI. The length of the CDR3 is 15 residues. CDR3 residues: CASETGGGGRNEQFF. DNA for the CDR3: TGTGCCAGCGAGACTGGCGGGGGGGGCCGCAATGAGCAGTTCTTC. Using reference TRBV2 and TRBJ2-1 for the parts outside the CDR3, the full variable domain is EPEVTQTPSHQVTQMGQEVILRCVPISNHLYFYWYRQILGQKVEFLVSFYNNEISEKSEIFDDQFSVERPDGSNFTLKIRSTKLEDSAMYFCASETGGGGRNEQFFGPGTRLTVL.

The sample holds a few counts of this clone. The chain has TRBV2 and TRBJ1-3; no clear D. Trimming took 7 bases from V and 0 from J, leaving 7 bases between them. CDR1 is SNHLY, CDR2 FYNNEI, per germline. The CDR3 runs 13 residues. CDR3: CASNPDSGNTIYF. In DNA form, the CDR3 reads TGTGCCAGCAATCCAGACTCTGGAAACACCATATATTTT.

The chain's CDR3 is CASSPLKGEQYF. Here the CDR3 DNA reads TGTGCCAGCAGCCCATTAAAGGGAGAGCAGTACTTC. The chain joins TRBV13 to TRBJ2-7; D is uncertain. The CDR3 length is 12 residues. Per germline, CDR1 PRHDT and CDR2 FYEKMQ (reference sequence). V was pared by 5 bases and J by 7 bases, with 12 bases between.

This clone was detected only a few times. The CDR3 DNA reads as TGTGCCAGTAGCCCCGCGGTTTTCTATGGCTACACCTTC. Translated, it gives CASSPAVFYGYTF. The J gene is TRBJ1-2, the V gene TRBV19, with unresolved D. The germline gives CDR1 LNHDA, CDR2 SQIVND (reference sequence). Deletions cut 6 bases from V and 4 bases from J, with 12 bases between. The CDR3 spans 13 residues.

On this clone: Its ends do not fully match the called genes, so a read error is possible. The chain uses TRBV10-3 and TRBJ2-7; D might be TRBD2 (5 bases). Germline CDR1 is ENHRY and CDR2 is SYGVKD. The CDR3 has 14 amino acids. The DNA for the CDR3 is TGTGCCACCAGTGGAGGCAGCAGCTCCTACGAGCAGTACTTC. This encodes CATSGGSSSYEQYF.

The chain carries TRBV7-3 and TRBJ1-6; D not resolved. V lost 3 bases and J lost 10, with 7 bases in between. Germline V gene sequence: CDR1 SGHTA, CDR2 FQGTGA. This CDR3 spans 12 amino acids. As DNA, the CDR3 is TGTGCCAGCAGCTTCGGAGAGTCACCCCTCCACTTT. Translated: CASSFGESPLHF.

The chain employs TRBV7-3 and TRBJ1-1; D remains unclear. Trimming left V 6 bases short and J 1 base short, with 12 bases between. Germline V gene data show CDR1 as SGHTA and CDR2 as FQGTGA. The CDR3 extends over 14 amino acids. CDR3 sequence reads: CASSSNPANTEAFF. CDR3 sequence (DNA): TGTGCCAGCAGTTCTAACCCGGCGAACACTGAAGCTTTCTTT.

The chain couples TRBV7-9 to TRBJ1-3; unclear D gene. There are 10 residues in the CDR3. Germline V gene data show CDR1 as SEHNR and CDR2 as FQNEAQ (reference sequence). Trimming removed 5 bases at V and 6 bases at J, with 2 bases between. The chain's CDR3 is CASSQNTIYF. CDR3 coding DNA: TGTGCCAGCAGCCAAAACACCATATATTTT.

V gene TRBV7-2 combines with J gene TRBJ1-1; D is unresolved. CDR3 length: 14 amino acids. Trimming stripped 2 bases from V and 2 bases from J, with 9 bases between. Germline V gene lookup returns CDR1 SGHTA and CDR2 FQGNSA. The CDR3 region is CASSLRAINTEAFF. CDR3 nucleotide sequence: TGTGCCAGCAGCTTACGGGCGATAAACACTGAAGCTTTCTTT.

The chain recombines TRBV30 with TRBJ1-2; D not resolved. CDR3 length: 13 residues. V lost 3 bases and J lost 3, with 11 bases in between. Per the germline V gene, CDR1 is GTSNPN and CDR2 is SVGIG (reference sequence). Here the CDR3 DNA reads TGTGCCTGGAGCACCGGGTTCCACTATGGCTACACCTTC. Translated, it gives CAWSTGFHYGYTF.

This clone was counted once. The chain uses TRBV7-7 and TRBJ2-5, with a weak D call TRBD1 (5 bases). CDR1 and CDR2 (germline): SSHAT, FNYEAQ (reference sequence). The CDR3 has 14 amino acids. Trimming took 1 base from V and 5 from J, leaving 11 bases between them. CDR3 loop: CASSLVGVGETQYF. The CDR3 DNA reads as TGTGCCAGCAGCTTAGTAGGGGTAGGGGAGACCCAGTACTTC.

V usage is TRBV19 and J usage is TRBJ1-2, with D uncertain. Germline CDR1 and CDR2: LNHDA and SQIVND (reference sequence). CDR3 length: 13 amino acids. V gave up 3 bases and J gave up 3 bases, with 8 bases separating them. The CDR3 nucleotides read TGTGCCAGTAGTATTGGCAGCTACTATGGCTACACCTTC. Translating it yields CASSIGSYYGYTF. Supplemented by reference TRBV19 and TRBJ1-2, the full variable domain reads DGGITQSPKYLFRKEGQNVTLSCEQNLNHDAMYWYRQDPGQGLRLIYYSQIVNDFQKGDIAEGYSVSREKKESFPLTVTSAQKNPTAFYLCASSIGSYYGYTFGSGTRLTVV.

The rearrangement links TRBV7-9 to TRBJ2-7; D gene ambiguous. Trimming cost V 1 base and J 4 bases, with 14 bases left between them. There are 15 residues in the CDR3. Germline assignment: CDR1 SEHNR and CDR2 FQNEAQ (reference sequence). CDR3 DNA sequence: TGTGCCAGCAGCTTAGACGGTGCCCCAGAGTACGAGCAGTACTTC. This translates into CASSLDGAPEYEQYF.